This paragraph reports one T cell receptor beta chain. Per the original data handling: Reference gene primer amplification gave nucleated cell count estimates. Generated by immunoSEQ multiplex PCR, the TCRdb table keeps only in-frame clones and is missing some. V, J and clone size were drawn from that table, and D and trimming were deduced from the DNA. The table records some 160,000 clones, about 90% of them present only once. Germline V lookup: CDR1 SGHTA, CDR2 FQGNSA. The CDR3 sequence is 16 residues long. V was cut by 0 bases and J by 0 bases, with 6 bases left in between. The sample originates from a study of blood T cell repertoires in COVID-19. About the research overall: Researchers got acute and convalescent COVID-19 samples from the United States, Italy and Spain.

The sequence was obtained from a woman between 65 and 79 years old with acute or convalescent COVID-19. The sample consisted of peripheral blood. J is TRBJ2-6 and V is TRBV7-2; tentatively, D is TRBD2 (6 bases). CDR3 nucleotide sequence: TGTGCCAGCAGCTTAGCGGGAGGCTCTGGGGCCAACGTCCTGACTTTC. Its protein product is CASSLAGGSGANVLTF.